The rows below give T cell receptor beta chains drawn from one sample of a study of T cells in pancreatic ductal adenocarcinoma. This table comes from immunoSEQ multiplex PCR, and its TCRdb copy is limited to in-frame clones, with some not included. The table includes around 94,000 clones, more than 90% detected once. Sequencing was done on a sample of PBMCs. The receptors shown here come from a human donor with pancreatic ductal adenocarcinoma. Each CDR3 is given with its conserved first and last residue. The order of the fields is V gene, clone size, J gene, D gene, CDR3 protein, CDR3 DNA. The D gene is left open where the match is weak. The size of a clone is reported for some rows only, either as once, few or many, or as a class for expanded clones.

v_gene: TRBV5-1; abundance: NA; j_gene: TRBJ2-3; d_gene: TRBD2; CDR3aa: CASRSAGDTDTQYF; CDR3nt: TGCGCCAGCAGATCAGCGGGGGACACAGATACGCAGTATTTT
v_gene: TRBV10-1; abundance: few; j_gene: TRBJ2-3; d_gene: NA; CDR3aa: CASSEAGNTDTQYF; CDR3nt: TGCGCCAGCAGTGAGGCGGGAAACACAGATACGCAGTATTTT
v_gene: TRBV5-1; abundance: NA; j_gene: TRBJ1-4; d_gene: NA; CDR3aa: CASSRSGATNEKLFF; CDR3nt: TGCGCCAGCAGCCGCAGCGGGGCAACTAATGAAAAACTGTTTTTT
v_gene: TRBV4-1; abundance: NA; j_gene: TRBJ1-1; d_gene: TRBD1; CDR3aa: CASSQPQGANTEAFF; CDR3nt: TGCGCCAGCAGCCAGCCCCAGGGGGCGAACACTGAAGCTTTCTTT
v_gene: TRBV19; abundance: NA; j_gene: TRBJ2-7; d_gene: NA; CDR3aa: CASSTSTAYGYEQYF; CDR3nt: TGTGCCAGTAGTACCTCGACAGCCTACGGCTACGAGCAGTACTTC
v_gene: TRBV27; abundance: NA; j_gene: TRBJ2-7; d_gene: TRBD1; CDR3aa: CASSLKGARGNEQYF; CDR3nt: TGTGCCAGCAGTTTAAAAGGGGCCAGGGGGAACGAGCAGTACTTC
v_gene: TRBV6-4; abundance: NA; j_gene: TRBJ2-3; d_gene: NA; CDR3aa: CASSIGVQDTQYF; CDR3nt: TGTGCCAGCAGTATCGGGGTACAAGATACGCAGTATTTT
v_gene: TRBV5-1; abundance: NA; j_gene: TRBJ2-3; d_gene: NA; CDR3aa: CASSLVSDTQYF; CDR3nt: TGCGCCAGCAGCTTGGTCTCTGATACGCAGTATTTT
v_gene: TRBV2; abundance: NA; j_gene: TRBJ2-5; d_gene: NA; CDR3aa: CASSPDSVQETQYF; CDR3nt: TGTGCCAGCAGCCCCGACAGTGTCCAAGAGACCCAGTACTTC
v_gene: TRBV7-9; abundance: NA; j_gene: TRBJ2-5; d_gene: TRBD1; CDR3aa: CASGIEGAGETQYF; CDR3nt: TGTGCCAGCGGCATTGAGGGGGCCGGGGAGACCCAGTACTTC
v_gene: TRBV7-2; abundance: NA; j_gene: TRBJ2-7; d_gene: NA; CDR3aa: CASTPTPPYEQYF; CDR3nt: TGTGCCAGCACCCCGACACCTCCCTACGAGCAGTACTTC
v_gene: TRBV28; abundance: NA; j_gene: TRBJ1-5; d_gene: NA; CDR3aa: CASSLQIEPQHF; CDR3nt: TGTGCCAGCAGTTTACAAATTGAGCCCCAGCATTTT
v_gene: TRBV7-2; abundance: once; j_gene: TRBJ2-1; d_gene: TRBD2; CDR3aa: CASSISGPYNEQFF; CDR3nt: TGTGCCAGCAGCATTAGCGGGCCGTACAATGAGCAGTTCTTC
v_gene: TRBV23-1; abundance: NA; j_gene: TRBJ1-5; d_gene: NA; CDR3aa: CASSPAMYSNQPQHF; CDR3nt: TGCGCCAGCAGCCCCGCTATGTATAGCAATCAGCCCCAGCATTTT
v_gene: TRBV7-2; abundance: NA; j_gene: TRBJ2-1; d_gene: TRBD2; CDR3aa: CASSPGGRAGEQFF; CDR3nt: TGTGCCAGCAGCCCCGGAGGGAGGGCCGGTGAGCAGTTCTTC
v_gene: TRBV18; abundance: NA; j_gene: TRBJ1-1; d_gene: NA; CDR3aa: CASSPTVNTEAFF; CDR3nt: TGTGCCAGCTCCCCCACAGTGAACACTGAAGCTTTCTTT
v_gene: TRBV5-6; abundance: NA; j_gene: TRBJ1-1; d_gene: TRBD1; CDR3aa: CASSLAGDSDTEAFF; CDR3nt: TGTGCCAGCAGCTTGGCCGGGGACAGTGACACTGAAGCTTTCTTT
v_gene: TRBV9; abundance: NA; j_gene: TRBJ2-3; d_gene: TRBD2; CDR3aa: CASSDFGREADTQYF; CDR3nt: TGTGCCAGCAGCGACTTCGGGAGGGAAGCAGATACGCAGTATTTT
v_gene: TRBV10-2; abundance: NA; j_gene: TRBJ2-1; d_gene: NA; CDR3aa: CASSVWYNEQFF; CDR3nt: TGCGCCAGTAGCGTGTGGTACAATGAGCAGTTCTTC
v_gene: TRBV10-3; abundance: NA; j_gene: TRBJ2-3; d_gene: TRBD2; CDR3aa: CASRGELAGADTQYF; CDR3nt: TGTGCCTCCAGGGGGGAACTAGCGGGAGCAGATACGCAGTATTTT
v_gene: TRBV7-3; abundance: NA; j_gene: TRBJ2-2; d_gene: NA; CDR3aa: CASSLDTGAGELFF; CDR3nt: TGTGCCAGCAGCTTAGACACAGGAGCGGGGGAGCTGTTTTTT
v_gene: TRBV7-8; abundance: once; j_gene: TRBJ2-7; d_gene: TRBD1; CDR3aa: CASSSTGGAEYEQYF; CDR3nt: TGTGCCAGCAGCTCCACAGGGGGCGCAGAGTACGAGCAGTACTTC
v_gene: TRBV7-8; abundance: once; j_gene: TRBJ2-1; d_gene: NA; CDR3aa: CASSLALSYNEQFF; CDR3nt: TGTGCCAGCAGCTTAGCGTTATCCTACAATGAGCAGTTCTTC
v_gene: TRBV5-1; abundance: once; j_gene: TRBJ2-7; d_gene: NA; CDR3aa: CASMLLSSSYEQYF; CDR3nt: TGCGCCAGCATGCTCCTATCGAGCTCCTACGAGCAGTACTTC
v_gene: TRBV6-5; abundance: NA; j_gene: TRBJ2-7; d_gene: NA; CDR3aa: CASNSNYEQYF; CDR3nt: TGTGCCAGCAATAGCAACTACGAGCAGTACTTC
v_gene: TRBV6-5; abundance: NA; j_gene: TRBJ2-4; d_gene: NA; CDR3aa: CASSYSKTRRDIQYF; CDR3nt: TGTGCCAGCAGTTACTCGAAGACTAGACGGGACATTCAGTACTTC
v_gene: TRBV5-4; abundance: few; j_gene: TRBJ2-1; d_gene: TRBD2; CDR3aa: CASIQREGRYEQFF; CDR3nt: TGTGCCAGCATTCAGCGGGAGGGCCGGTATGAGCAGTTCTTC
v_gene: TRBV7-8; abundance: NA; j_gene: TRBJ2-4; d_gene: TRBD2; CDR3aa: CASSMELAGRLAKNIQYF; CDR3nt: TGTGCCAGCAGCATGGAACTAGCGGGAAGACTAGCCAAAAACATTCAGTACTTC
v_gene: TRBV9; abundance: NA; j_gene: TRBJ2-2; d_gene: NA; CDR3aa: CASSVAGELFF; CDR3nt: TGTGCCAGCAGCGTAGCTGGGGAGCTGTTTTTT
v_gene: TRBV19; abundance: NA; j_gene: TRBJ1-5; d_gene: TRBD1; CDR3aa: CASSMPYRGPQPQHF; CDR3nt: TGTGCCAGTAGTATGCCCTACAGGGGGCCTCAGCCCCAGCATTTT
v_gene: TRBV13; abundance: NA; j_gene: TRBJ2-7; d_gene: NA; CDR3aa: CASSSPTGDYEQYF; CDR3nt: TGTGCCAGCAGCTCCCCAACGGGAGACTACGAGCAGTACTTC
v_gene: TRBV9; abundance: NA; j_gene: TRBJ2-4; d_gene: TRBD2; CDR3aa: CASGAGAAKNIQYF; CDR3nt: TGTGCCAGCGGAGCGGGAGCGGCCAAAAACATTCAGTACTTC